This TCR beta chain comes out of a study of CD8 T cells in ankylosing spondylitis (dated by TCRdb to the late 2010s). A note on the overall study: T cell receptor beta repertoires were profiled in healthy donors and ankylosing spondylitis patients so that disease-linked TCR variants could be found. The full study cohort comprised 25 ankylosing spondylitis patients and 85 to 120 healthy donors. Peripheral blood was sampled, and synovial fluid was also collected from ankylosing spondylitis patients. Study-wide findings and limitations: Some of the motif variants had been reported before in the synovial fluid and blood of reactive arthritis patients, a finding that suggests common disease-initiation mechanisms. The disease-linked clones were reported to be significantly enriched in matched synovial fluid samples from ankylosing spondylitis patients. The disease-linked clones had a CD8+ phenotype and were found at relatively low frequencies in peripheral blood. A TCR beta motif of several highly homologous amino acid variants appeared characteristic of blood from ankylosing spondylitis patients.

The germline V gene provides CDR1 WSHSY and CDR2 SAAADI. Its CDR3 holds 13 amino acids, cysteine through phenylalanine. Only CDR3 DNA remains: 39 bases, in frame from the first base. The junction carries 14 bases between V and J, which are trimmed by 7 bases and 5 bases respectively. There are a few counts of this clonotype. It has no known antigen specificity. Base quality data are lacking; no much larger clone is found one base away. Sequenced using an Illumina HiSeq 2500. TCR beta libraries were prepared by quantitative 5'-RACE with molecular barcodes. As for the authors' bioinformatics: A new computational method, built on a probabilistic model of VDJ rearrangement, was used to identify disease-linked TCR variants. TCRdb ran its own pipeline on the public reads, namely fastp trimming at Q25 and MiXCR clone calling, and kept in-frame beta chains. Entries that share a CDR3 protein sequence are merged under the most common genes and DNA. TCRdb, not the original authors, processed these V and J calls. The sample profile shows under 450,000 distinct CDR3 sequences; around 20% of them were found once. The ten top clones hold under 15% of the sample.

The sequenced material came from blood, either unsorted or a sorted T cell fraction (not recorded which). This TCR derives from a male donor with ankylosing spondylitis or in good health (not recorded which). The chain is made from TRBV10-2 and TRBJ2-5, with an unclear D gene assignment. The nucleotides are TGCGCCAGCATCCCCCCCAGCTGGGAGACCCAGTACTTC. Its translation is CASIPPSWETQYF.